This T cell receptor (beta chain) was documented in a study of blood T cell repertoires in COVID-19. CDR1 is SGHTA and CDR2 is FQGNSA in the germline V gene. V was pared by 1 base and J by 3 bases, with 18 bases between. CDR3 length: 17 amino acids. Sequenced by immunoSEQ multiplex PCR; TCRdb stores in-frame clones only, minus some. This table has hundreds of thousands of clones, about 90% appearing once. The genes are TRBV7-2 and TRBJ1-2; the D gene is possibly TRBD1 (6 bases). The receptor's source is a man between 18 and 29 years old with active or convalescent COVID-19. The specimen sequenced was peripheral blood. The CDR3 loop reads CASSLDGTTGLHYGYTF. The CDR3 region has the DNA TGTGCCAGCAGCTTAGATGGAACCACAGGGCTCCACTATGGCTACACCTTC.